The clone carrying this T cell receptor beta chain was detected many times. Its antigen is currently unknown. This sample was included in a study of T cell repertoires in cytomegalovirus infection. The overall study: Selected CMV epitopes included recently identified HLA-C-restricted ones as well as well-studied HLA-B-restricted ones. Signatures in public TCR beta sequences pointed to both CMV infection and matching HLA type. The study's findings and limits: Cumulated frequencies of public TCR beta families served to identify carriers of CMV plus the relevant HLA. Dominant in the ex vivo response were TCR beta clonotypes restricted by HLA-C and specific for CMV.

Germline values: CDR1 SGHVS, CDR2 FNYEAQ. Trimming removed 1 base at V and 0 bases at J, with 7 bases between. The CDR3 runs 16 residues. Each CDR3 protein is one row after TCRdb ran MiXCR on the reads. The top ten clones hold about an eighth of a sample with approximately 770,000 distinct CDR3 sequences, just under 30% of them seen once. The material was cultured CD8+ T cells from PBMCs, obtained from culture after CMV antigen stimulation. The TCR comes from a human donor in good health (CMV status not recorded). Some clones in this sample may be carry-over from other donors' samples. The genes are TRBV7-6 and TRBJ2-6; D is undetermined. In DNA, the CDR3 is TGTGCCAGCAGCTTAGACCCACACTCTGGGGCCAACGTCCTGACTTTC. This gives the protein CASSLDPHSGANVLTF. Looking up the rest from reference TRBV7-6 and TRBJ2-6 gives the full variable domain: GAGVSQSPRYKVTKRGQDVALRCDPISGHVSLYWYRQALGQGPEFLTYFNYEAQQDKSGLPNDRFSAERPEGSISTLTIQRTEQRDSAMYRCASSLDPHSGANVLTFGAGSRLTVL.